The rows below give T cell receptor beta chains drawn from one sample of a study of Tregs in tolerant kidney transplant recipients. Assay: immunoSEQ multiplex PCR; the TCRdb copy retains only in-frame clones and omits some. The table includes some 100,000 clones, about 90% detected once. Sequenced material: CD4+ T cells from blood. These receptors all stem from a human donor in good health. Both conserved end residues are part of each CDR3.

v_gene: TRBV6-1
CDR3aa: CASSESGRRTEAFF

v_gene: TRBV6-6
CDR3aa: CASSYKPDTEAFF

v_gene: TRBV15
CDR3aa: CATSRGGTGNTEAFF

v_gene: TRBV7-8
CDR3aa: CASTSGRNTGELFF

v_gene: TRBV11-2
CDR3aa: CASRLWAGGGYEQYF

v_gene: TRBV30
CDR3aa: CAWSGGTNEKLFF

v_gene: TRBV5-6
CDR3aa: CASSLQQVRETQYF

v_gene: TRBV2
CDR3aa: CASSDPYYEQYF

v_gene: TRBV6-6
CDR3aa: CASSPGPSNYGYTF

v_gene: TRBV4-1
CDR3aa: CASSQGYGGLSTDTQYF

v_gene: TRBV7-6
CDR3aa: CASSLAREGVYEQYF

v_gene: TRBV7-2
CDR3aa: CASSLLAANTGELFF

v_gene: TRBV7-8
CDR3aa: CASSLAAGGPQETQYF

v_gene: TRBV6-1
CDR3aa: CASSESLARSYEQYF

v_gene: TRBV4-1
CDR3aa: CASSPGNNEQFF

v_gene: TRBV10-3
CDR3aa: CAISEKGNYGYTF

v_gene: TRBV5-1
CDR3aa: CASSLPRGGGETQYF

v_gene: TRBV6-5
CDR3aa: CASSRGGGAQPQHF

v_gene: TRBV7-2
CDR3aa: CASSPGTGGHGYTF

v_gene: TRBV7-9
CDR3aa: CASSPGQGVYEQYF

v_gene: TRBV7-9
CDR3aa: CASSLGQGENTEAFF

v_gene: TRBV2
CDR3aa: CASNEDLVYQPQHF

v_gene: TRBV6-6
CDR3aa: CASSKGASTDTQYF

v_gene: TRBV19
CDR3aa: CASSVIGPVLAKNIQYF

v_gene: TRBV19
CDR3aa: CASSSLDTDTQYF

v_gene: TRBV2
CDR3aa: CASRGTIRQGPDGELFF

v_gene: TRBV30
CDR3aa: CACRDKRNTIYF

v_gene: TRBV5-1
CDR3aa: CASSSSPGQIYEQYF

v_gene: TRBV9
CDR3aa: CASSRDTNTGELFF

v_gene: TRBV19
CDR3aa: CASSIRTGRGNEQFF

v_gene: TRBV4-1
CDR3aa: CASSLLLTASYEQYF

v_gene: TRBV7-8
CDR3aa: CASSLDHRGSNQPQHF

v_gene: TRBV5-1
CDR3aa: CASSLVVAGADTQYF

v_gene: TRBV25-1
CDR3aa: CASSERRGGAGETQYF

v_gene: TRBV11-2
CDR3aa: CASSLDIWGQGALEQFF

v_gene: TRBV5-1
CDR3aa: CASSLGLGQLNTEAFF

v_gene: TRBV2
CDR3aa: CASSDQGNYGYTF

v_gene: TRBV7-8
CDR3aa: CASSLVGGQGGTEAFF

v_gene: TRBV4-1
CDR3aa: CASSLGHYTGELFF

v_gene: TRBV11-3
CDR3aa: CASSPGGAGELFF

v_gene: TRBV7-2
CDR3aa: CASSSRGPYGYTF

v_gene: TRBV6-1
CDR3aa: CASSEGINYGYTF

v_gene: TRBV19
CDR3aa: CASSIGAGLNEQFF

v_gene: TRBV6-5
CDR3aa: CASTPGGRGSTEAFF

v_gene: TRBV6-5
CDR3aa: CASSPGTGAVDTQYF

v_gene: TRBV19
CDR3aa: CASSIGPASGNTIYF

v_gene: TRBV10-3
CDR3aa: CAIRGTSGGFTDTQYF

v_gene: TRBV4-1
CDR3aa: CASSQDRGNPNEKLFF

v_gene: TRBV9
CDR3aa: CASSDDQYEQYF

v_gene: TRBV6-5
CDR3aa: CASSYYGGTSAYEQYF

v_gene: TRBV5-1
CDR3aa: CASSLDRGEVNTEAFF

v_gene: TRBV6-5
CDR3aa: CASSSSRSGANVLTF

v_gene: TRBV29-1
CDR3aa: CSVGRTTDNEQFF

v_gene: TRBV5-6
CDR3aa: CASSFTDRITGNTIYF